This T cell receptor (beta chain) was profiled in a study of blood T cell repertoires in COVID-19. About the research overall: Samples came from the United States, Italy and Spain, spanning acute and convalescent COVID-19. T cells, B-cell-depleted T cells, or PBMCs provided the cDNA or gDNA that served as material.

This clone turned up a few times. Repertoires were generated with immunoSEQ multiplex PCR, while TCRdb's copy carries only in-frame clones and drops some. Of 100,000 or so clones listed, approximately 81% are singletons. The V gene lost 3 bases and the J gene lost 6 bases, with 15 bases spanning the gap. The germline gives CDR1 PRHDT, CDR2 FYEKMQ (reference sequence). The CDR3 runs 15 residues. This TCR was recovered from a human donor in a cohort sampled during active COVID-19. V is TRBV13 and J is TRBJ2-1; maybe TRBD1 (6 bases). Sequencing input: peripheral blood. The CDR3 here is CASSLPQGMGNEQFF. CDR3 in DNA: TGTGCCAGCAGCTTGCCGCAGGGGATGGGCAATGAGCAGTTCTTC.